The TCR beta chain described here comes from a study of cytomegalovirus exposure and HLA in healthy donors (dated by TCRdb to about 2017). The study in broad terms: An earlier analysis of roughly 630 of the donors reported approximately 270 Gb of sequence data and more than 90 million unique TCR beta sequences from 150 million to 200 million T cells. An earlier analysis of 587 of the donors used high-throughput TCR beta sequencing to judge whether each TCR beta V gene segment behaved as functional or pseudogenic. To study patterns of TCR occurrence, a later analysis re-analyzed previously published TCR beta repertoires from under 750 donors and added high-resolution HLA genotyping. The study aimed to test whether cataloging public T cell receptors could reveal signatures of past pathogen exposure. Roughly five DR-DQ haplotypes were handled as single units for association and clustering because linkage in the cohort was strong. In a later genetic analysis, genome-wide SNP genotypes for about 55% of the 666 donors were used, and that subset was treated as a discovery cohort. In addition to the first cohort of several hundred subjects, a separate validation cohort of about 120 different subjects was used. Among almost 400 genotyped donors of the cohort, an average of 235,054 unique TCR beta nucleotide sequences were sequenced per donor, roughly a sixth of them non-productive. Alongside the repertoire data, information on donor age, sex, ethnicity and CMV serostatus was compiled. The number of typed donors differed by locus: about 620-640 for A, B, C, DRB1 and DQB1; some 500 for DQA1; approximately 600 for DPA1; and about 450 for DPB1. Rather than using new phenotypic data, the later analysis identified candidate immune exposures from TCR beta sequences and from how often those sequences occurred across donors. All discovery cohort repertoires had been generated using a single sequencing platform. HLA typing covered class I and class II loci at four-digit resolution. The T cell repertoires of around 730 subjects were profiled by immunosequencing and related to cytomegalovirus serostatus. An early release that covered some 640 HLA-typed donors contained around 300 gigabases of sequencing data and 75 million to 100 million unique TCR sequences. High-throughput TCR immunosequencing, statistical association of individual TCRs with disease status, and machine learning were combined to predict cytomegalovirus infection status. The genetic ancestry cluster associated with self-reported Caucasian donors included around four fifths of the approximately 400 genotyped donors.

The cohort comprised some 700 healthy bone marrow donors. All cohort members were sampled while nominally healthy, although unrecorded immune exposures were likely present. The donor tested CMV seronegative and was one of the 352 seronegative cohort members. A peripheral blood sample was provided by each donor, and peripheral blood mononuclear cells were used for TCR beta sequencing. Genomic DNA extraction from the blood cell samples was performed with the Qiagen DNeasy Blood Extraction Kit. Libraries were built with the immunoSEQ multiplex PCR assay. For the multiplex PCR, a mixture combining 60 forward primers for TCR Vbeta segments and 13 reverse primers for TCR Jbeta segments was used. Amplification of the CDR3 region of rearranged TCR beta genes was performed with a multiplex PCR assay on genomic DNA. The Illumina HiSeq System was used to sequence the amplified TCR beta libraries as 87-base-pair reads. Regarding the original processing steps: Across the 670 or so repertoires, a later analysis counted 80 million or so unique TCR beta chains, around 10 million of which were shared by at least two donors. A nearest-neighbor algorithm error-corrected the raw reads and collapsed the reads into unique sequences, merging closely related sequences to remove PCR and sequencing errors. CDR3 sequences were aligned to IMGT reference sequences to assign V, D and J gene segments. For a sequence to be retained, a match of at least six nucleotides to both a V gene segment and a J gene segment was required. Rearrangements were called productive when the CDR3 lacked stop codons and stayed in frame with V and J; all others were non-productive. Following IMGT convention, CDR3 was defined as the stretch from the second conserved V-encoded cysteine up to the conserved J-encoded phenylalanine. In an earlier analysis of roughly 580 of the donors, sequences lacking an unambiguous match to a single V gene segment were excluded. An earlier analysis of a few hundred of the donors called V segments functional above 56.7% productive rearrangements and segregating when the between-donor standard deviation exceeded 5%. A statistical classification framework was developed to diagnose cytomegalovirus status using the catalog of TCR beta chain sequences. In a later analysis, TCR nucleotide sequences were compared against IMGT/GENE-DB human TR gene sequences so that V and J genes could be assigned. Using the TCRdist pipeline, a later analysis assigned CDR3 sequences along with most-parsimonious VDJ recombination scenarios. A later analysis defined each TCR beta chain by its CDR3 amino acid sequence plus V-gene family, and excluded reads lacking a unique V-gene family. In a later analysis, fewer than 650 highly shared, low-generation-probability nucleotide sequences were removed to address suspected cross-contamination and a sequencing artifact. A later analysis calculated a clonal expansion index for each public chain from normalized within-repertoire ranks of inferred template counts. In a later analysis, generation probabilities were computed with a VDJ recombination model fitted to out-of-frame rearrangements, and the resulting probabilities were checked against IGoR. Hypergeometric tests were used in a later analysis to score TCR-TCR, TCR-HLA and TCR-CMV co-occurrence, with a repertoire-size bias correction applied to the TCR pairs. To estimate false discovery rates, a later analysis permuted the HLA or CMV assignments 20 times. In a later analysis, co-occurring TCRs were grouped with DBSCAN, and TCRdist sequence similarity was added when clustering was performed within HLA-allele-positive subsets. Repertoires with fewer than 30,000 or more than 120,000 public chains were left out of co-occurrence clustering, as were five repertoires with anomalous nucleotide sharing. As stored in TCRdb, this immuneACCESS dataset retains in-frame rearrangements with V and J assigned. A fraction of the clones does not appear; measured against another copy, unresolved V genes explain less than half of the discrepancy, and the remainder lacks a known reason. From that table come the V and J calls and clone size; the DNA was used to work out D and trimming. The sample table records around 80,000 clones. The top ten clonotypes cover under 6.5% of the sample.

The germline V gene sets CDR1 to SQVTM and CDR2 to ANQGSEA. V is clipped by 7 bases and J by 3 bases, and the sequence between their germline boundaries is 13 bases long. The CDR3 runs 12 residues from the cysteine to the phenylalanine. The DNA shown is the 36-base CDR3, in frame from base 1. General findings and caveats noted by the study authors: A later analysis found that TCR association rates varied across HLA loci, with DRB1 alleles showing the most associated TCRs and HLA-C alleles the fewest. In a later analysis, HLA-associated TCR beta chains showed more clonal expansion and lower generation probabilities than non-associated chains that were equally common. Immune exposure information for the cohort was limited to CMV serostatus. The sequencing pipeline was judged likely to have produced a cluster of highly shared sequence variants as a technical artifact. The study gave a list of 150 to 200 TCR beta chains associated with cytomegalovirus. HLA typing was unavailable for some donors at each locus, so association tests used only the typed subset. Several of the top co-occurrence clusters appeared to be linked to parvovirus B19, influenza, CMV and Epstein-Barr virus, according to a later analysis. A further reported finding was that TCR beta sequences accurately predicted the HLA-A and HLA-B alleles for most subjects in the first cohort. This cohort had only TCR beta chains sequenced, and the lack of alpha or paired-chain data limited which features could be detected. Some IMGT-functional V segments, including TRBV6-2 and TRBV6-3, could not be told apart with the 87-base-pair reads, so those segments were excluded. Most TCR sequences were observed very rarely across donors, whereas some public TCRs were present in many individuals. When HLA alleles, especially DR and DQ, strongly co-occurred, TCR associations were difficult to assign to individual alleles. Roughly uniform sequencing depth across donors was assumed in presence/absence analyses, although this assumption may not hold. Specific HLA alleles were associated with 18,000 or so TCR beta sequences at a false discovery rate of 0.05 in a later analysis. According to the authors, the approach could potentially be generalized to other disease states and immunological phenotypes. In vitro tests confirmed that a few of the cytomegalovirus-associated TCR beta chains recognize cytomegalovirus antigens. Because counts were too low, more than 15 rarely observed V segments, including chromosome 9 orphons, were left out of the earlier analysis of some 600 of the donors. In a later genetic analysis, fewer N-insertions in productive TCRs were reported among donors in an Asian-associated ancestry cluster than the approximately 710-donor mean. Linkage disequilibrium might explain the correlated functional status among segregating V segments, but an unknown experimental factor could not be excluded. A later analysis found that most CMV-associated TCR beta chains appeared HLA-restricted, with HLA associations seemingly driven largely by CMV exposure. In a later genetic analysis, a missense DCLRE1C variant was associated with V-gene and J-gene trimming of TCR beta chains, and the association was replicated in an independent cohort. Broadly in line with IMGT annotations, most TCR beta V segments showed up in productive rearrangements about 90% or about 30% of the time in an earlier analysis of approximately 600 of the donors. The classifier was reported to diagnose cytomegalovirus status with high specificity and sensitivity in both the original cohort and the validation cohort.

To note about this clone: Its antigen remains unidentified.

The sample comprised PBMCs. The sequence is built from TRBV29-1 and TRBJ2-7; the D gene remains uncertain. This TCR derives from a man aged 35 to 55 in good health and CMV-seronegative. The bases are TGCAGCGCCTCCCTGGAGAACTACGAGCAGTACTTC. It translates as CSASLENYEQYF.